This TCR beta chain was found in a study of T cell responses to AZD1222 COVID-19 vaccine. As to this clone: The antigen is unknown.

The V gene end was trimmed by 4 bases and the J gene end by 6 bases; junction bases not matched to a gene: 6. The germline V gene encodes CDR1 SGHTA and CDR2 FQGNSA. The CDR3 extends over 15 amino acids. General study findings and limits: When two AZD1222 doses had been given, Spike-specific TCR breadth and depth rose.

Only in-frame clones appear in the TCRdb table, and some are missing; sequencing was by immunoSEQ multiplex PCR. The sample lists 120,000 to 150,000 clones, about 91% occurring once. The sample consisted of peripheral blood, taken on day 0 of AZD1222 vaccination. The chain is built from TRBV7-2 and TRBJ2-1; 10 bases align to TRBD2. This receptor was identified in an adult in good health. CDR3 in DNA: TGTGCCAGCAGCTCTGGACTAGCGGTGGGCAATGAGCAGTTCTTC. Protein sequence: CASSSGLAVGNEQFF.